The present T cell receptor beta chain was sequenced within a study of T cells in Graves' hyperthyroidism and ophthalmopathy. Turning to this clonotype: This clone may be a read error of a much larger clone one base away.

The TCR beta CDR3 regions underwent amplification using RNA transcripts as the source. First-round RT-PCR targeting the TCR CDR3 was performed with the HTBI primer set. TCRdb called the multiplex PCR reads again in MiXCR, with one record for every CDR3 protein. The data show 250,000 to 300,000 distinct CDR3 sequences, with over 12% seen just once and over 25% held by the top ten. The CDR3 runs to 11 residues. V was clipped by 6 bases and J by 17 bases, with 17 bases between them. Germline-derived CDR1 and CDR2 are DFQATT and SNEGSKA (reference sequence). The genes are TRBV20-1 and TRBJ1-6, with D tentatively TRBD1 (5 bases). The sequenced sample consisted of blood. This TCR derives from a woman between 50 and 59 years old with Graves' hyperthyroidism that later progressed to Graves' ophthalmopathy. CDR3 sequence (DNA): TGCAGTGCGCGAACAGGTTTTGTCTTCCACTTT. This gives the protein CSARTGFVFHF.